One sample yielded the 11 T cell receptor beta chains listed below, sequenced in a study of cytomegalovirus exposure and HLA in healthy donors (dated by TCRdb to about 2017). Preparation of the library involved the immunoSEQ multiplex PCR assay. A mixture of 60 forward primers for TCR Vbeta segments and 13 reverse primers for TCR Jbeta segments was used in the multiplex PCR. TCRdb took this table from immuneACCESS and kept in-frame rearrangements with V and J called. Such tables lack part of the clones; where checked against another copy, unresolved V genes explain under half of the gap, and the rest is unexplained. This sample is represented by roughly 60,000 clones; 70% of them were singletons. Just under 20% of the sample is held by the ten biggest clonotypes. The sequencing input was PBMCs. The receptors come from a woman aged 60-75 years in good health and CMV-seropositive.

This clone was counted once. The chain couples TRBV9 to TRBJ2-3; possibly TRBD1 for D (6 bases). The germline V and J ends were trimmed by 4 bases and 6 bases, with 21 bases remaining between them. The CDR3 extends over 16 amino acids. In germline, CDR1 is SGDLS, CDR2 YYNGEE. The CDR3 nucleotides are TGTGCCAGCAGCAGAGGGATCGTGGGGGCGTCGGATACGCAGTATTTT. Amino acid sequence: CASSRGIVGASDTQYF.

The chain has TRBV18 and TRBJ1-1; D possibly corresponds to TRBD1 (5 bases). Germline V gene lookup returns CDR1 KGHSH and CDR2 LQKENI. The CDR3 length is 14 residues. The V end lost 7 bases, the J end lost 0 bases, and 12 bases lay between the germline ends. The CDR3 loop is CASYFTGLNTEAFF. In DNA, the CDR3 is TGTGCCAGCTACTTTACAGGATTGAACACTGAAGCTTTCTTT.

The chain carries TRBV5-8 and TRBJ1-6; D is undetermined. CDR3 length equals 15 residues. Trimming removed 2 bases from V and 6 bases from J, with 12 bases in between. Germline CDR1 reads SGHTS; CDR2 reads YDEGEE. CDR3 loop: CASSFSLLSNSPLHF. The CDR3 coding sequence is TGTGCCAGCAGCTTTTCCCTCCTCAGTAATTCACCCCTCCACTTT.

By sample share, this clone is medium-sized. The chain carries TRBV7-9 and TRBJ2-7; D remains unclear. V lost 1 base and J lost 2, with 15 bases in between. Germline values: CDR1 SEHNR, CDR2 FQNEAQ (reference sequence). This CDR3 is 16 amino acids long. The CDR3 loop reads CASSLESSRKPYEQYF. DNA for the CDR3: TGTGCCAGCAGCTTAGAGTCGAGTCGAAAGCCCTACGAGCAGTACTTC.

This chain connects TRBV27 to TRBJ1-1; TRBD1 aligns across 10 bases. Unmatched junction bases numbered 3, after V lost 6 bases and J lost 5 bases. Germline V gene lookup returns CDR1 MNHEY and CDR2 SMNVEV (reference sequence). The CDR3 loop spans 13 amino acids. Here the CDR3 DNA reads TGTGCCAGCAGCCGACAGGGGGCGACTGAAGCTTTCTTT. As protein: CASSRQGATEAFF.

The chain couples TRBV10-2 to TRBJ2-1; 7 nucleotides match TRBD2. V lost 5 bases and J lost 5; bases outside the gene matches: 15. This CDR3 comprises 17 residues. From germline, CDR1 is WSHSY and CDR2 SAAADI. The CDR3 loop is CASSSPSGGTRNNEQFF. The DNA of the CDR3 is TGCGCCAGCAGTTCGCCTAGCGGCGGGACGAGGAACAATGAGCAGTTCTTC.

This clone was seen just once. The rearrangement joins TRBV9 to TRBJ1-2; D may be TRBD1 (6 bases). V was cut by 0 bases and J by 5 bases, with 17 bases left in between. CDR1 SGDLS and CDR2 YYNGEE come from the germline V gene. The length of the CDR3 is 16 residues. CDR3 DNA sequence: TGTGCCAGCAGCGTAGGGGACACAGGAATTGGATATGGCTACACCTTC. Its translation is CASSVGDTGIGYGYTF.

The rearrangement joins TRBV7-2 to TRBJ2-3; D might be TRBD1 (6 bases). Trimming removed 9 bases from V and 4 bases from J, with 20 bases in between. CDR3 size: 15 residues. Germline CDR1 and CDR2: SGHTA and FQGNSA. The CDR3 is CASTISGARADTQYF. CDR3 DNA: TGTGCCAGTACCATTTCAGGGGCTCGGGCAGATACGCAGTATTTT.

J is TRBJ1-6 and V is TRBV9; D unresolved. The V gene lost 4 bases and the J gene lost 9 bases, with 8 bases spanning the gap. CDR3 size: 12 residues. Germline CDR1 reads SGDLS; CDR2 reads YYNGEE. CDR3 bases: TGTGCCAGCAGCTCCCCTGTTTCACCCCTCCACTTT. This gives the protein CASSSPVSPLHF.

The J gene is TRBJ2-7, the V gene TRBV28; 10 bases are a match to TRBD2. The length of the CDR3 is 15 residues. J lost 0 bases, V lost 5 bases, and 4 bases had no gene match. Germline CDR1 and CDR2: MDHEN and SYDVKM. CDR3 amino acids: CASSTLAGNSYEQYF. DNA for the CDR3: TGTGCCAGCAGTACACTAGCGGGGAACTCCTACGAGCAGTACTTC.

The J gene is TRBJ2-2, the V gene TRBV27; D remains ambiguous. The CDR3 contains 13 residues. The V end lost 7 bases, the J end lost 3 bases, and 9 bases lay between the germline ends. Germline V CDR1 and CDR2: MNHEY, SMNVEV (reference sequence). CDR3 loop: CASTDGHTGELFF. The DNA of the CDR3 is TGTGCCAGCACCGATGGGCACACCGGGGAGCTGTTTTTT.